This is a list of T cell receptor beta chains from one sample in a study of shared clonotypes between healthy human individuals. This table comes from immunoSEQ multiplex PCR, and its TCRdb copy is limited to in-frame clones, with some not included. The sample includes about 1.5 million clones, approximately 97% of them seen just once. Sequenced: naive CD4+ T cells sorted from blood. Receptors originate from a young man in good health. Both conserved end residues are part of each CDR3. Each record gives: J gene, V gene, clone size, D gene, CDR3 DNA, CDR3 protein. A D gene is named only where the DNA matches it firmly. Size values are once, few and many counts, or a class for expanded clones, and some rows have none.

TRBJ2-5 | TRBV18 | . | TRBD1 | TGTGCCAGCTCACCACCGGCGATTTCGACAGGGGAAGAGACCCAGTACTTC | CASSPPAISTGEETQYF
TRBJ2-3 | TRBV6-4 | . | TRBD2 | TGTGCCAGCAGTGCACTAGCGGGCAGAAGCACAGATACGCAGTATTTT | CASSALAGRSTDTQYF
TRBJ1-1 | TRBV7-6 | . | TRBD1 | TGTGCCAGCAGCTTAGCGGCAGGGGGAGGATACACTGAAGCTTTCTTT | CASSLAAGGGYTEAFF
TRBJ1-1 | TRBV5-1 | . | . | TGCGCCAGCAGCCCCCGCGGGGGGGACACTGAAGCTTTCTTT | CASSPRGGDTEAFF
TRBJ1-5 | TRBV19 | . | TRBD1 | TGTGCCAGTAGTAAACTTATGGGACAGGGCCAAGGGAAGCCCCAGCATTTT | CASSKLMGQGQGKPQHF
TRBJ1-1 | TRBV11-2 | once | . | TGTGCCAGCAGCTTCACTCTGCGCACTGAAGCTTTCTTT | CASSFTLRTEAFF
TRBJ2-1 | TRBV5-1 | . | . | TGCGCCAGCAGCTTGGAACAGGGACTCAATGAGCAGTTCTTC | CASSLEQGLNEQFF
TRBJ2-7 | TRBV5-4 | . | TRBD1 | TGTGCCAGCAGCGATCCGGGACAGGGGGCAGGCGAGCAGTACTTC | CASSDPGQGAGEQYF
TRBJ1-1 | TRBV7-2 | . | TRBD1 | TGTGCCAGCAGCTTACCCCAGGGGGCGCAGGTGGGGGCTTTCTTT | CASSLPQGAQVGAFF
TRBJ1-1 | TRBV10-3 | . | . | TGTGCCACAAAAGGGACCGAGAACACTGAAGCTTTCTTT | CATKGTENTEAFF
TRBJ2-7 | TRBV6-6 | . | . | TGTGCCAGCAGTTATGGAGGAGGGAGCTACGAGCAGTACTTC | CASSYGGGSYEQYF
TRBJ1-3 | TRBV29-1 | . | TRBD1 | TGCAGCGTCGCCCCGACAGGGACATCTGGAAACACCATATATTTT | CSVAPTGTSGNTIYF
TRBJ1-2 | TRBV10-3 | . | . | TGTGCCATCAGGGCAGGGAGCTATGGCTACACCTTC | CAIRAGSYGYTF
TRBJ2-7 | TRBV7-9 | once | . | TGTGCCAGCAGCTTAGTGAACGGCAAGGAGTACTTC | CASSLVNGKEYF
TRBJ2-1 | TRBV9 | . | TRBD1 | TGTGCCAGCAGCCAACGGACAGGGAGCTCCTACAATGAGCAGTTCTTC | CASSQRTGSSYNEQFF
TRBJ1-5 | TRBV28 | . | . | TGTGCCAGCAGGCACAGGGCAGGGGCGGGCCAGCCCCAGCATTTT | CASRHRAGAGQPQHF
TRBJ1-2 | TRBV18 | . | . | TGTGCCAGCTCACCTAGGGTCGATGGCTACACCTTC | CASSPRVDGYTF
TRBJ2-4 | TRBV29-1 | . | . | TGCAGCGTGCAATACCGCGGAGGCGTGGAACCCCAAAACATTCAGTACTTC | CSVQYRGGVEPQNIQYF
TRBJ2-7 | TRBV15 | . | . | TGTGCCACCAGCAGAGGGGTCACGGGGACCTCCTACGAGCAGTACTTC | CATSRGVTGTSYEQYF
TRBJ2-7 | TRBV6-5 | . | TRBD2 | TGTGCCACCCGAGCGGCGGGAGGTTTCCCCTACGAGCAGTACTTC | CATRAAGGFPYEQYF
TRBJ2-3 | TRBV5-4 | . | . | TGTGCCAGCAGCTTGGGATCATCGGTCGATACGCAGTATTTT | CASSLGSSVDTQYF
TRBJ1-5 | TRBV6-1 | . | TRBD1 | TGTGCCAGCAGTGAAGCTAGCAGGGGGATCAATCAGCCCCAGCATTTT | CASSEASRGINQPQHF
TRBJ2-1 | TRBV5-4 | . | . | TGTGCTGGCCGAACTGAGGGGAATGAGCAGTTCTTC | CAGRTEGNEQFF
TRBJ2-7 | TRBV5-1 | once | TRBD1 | TGCGCCAGCAGCCCGGACAGGAACTACTACGAGCAGTACTTC | CASSPDRNYYEQYF
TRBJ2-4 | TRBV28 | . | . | TGTGCCAGCAGTTCCGTAGCCAAAAACATTCAGTACTTC | CASSSVAKNIQYF
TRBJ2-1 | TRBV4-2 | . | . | TGTGCCAGCAGCCAAGATCTTCTCAGGGTATCCTACAATGAGCAGTTCTTC | CASSQDLLRVSYNEQFF
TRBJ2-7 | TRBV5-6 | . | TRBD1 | TGTGCCAGCAGCGACACCGGGACAGGGTCAATATTCTACGAGCAGTACTTC | CASSDTGTGSIFYEQYF
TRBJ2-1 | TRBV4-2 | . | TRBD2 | TGTGCCAGCAGCCAAGATATGGGACTAGTCGCTCATGAGCAGTTCTTC | CASSQDMGLVAHEQFF
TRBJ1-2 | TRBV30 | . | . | TGTGCCTGGAGTCAGCCAGCTCGTATCTATGGCTACACCTTC | CAWSQPARIYGYTF
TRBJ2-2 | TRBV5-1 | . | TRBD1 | TGCGCCAGCAGCTTAATGGGACAGGGGAACACCGGGGAGCTGTTTTTT | CASSLMGQGNTGELFF
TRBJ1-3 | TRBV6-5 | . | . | TGTGCCAGCAGTTACTCCGTATCCGGAAACACCATATATTTT | CASSYSVSGNTIYF
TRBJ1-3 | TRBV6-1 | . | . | TGTGCCAGCAGTGAAGTCATGGGGCGTTCTGGAAACACCATATATTTT | CASSEVMGRSGNTIYF
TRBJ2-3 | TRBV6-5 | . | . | TGTGCCAGCGTGGGCGCGGGCACAGATACGCAGTATTTT | CASVGAGTDTQYF
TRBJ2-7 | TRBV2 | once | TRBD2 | TGTGCCAGCAGTCTAGCGGGACGGTACGAGCAGTACTTC | CASSLAGRYEQYF
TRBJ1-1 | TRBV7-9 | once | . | TGTGCCAGCAGCCCCCGACAGGTCAACACTGAAGCTTTCTTT | CASSPRQVNTEAFF
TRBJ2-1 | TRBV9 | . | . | TGTGCCAGCAGCGTAGCCCCAGACAATGAGCAGTTCTTC | CASSVAPDNEQFF
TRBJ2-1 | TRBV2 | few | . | TGTGCCAGCAGTGAATACAATGAGCAGTTCTTC | CASSEYNEQFF
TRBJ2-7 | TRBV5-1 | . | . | TGCGCCAGCGGTCAGGAGGATTACTACGAGCAGTACTTC | CASGQEDYYEQYF
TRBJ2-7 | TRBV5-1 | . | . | TGCGCCAGCAGTAGGTTTTCGGCGGGGACCTACGAGCAGTACTTC | CASSRFSAGTYEQYF
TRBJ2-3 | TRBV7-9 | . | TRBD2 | TGTGCCAGCAGCTCCACCCGGGGGGATGAAACAGATACGCAGTATTTT | CASSSTRGDETDTQYF
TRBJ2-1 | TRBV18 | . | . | TGTGCCAGCTCACCACGACAGGCAGATTGGAATGAGCAGTTCTTC | CASSPRQADWNEQFF
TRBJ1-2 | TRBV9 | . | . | TGTGCCAGCAGCGTAGGGCAGGGGAACTATGGCTACACCTTC | CASSVGQGNYGYTF
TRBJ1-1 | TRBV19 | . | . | TGTGCCACCCGTGACGTGGGGGCCAGCACTGAAGCTTTCTTT | CATRDVGASTEAFF
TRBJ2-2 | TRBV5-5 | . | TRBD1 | TGTGCCAGCAGCCCTAGGCTGACAGGGACCACCGGGGAGCTGTTTTTT | CASSPRLTGTTGELFF
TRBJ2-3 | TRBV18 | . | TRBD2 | TGTGCCAGCTCAATGGGGACTAGCGGGACTCGCACAGATACGCAGTATTTT | CASSMGTSGTRTDTQYF
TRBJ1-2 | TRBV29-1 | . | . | TGCAGCGTTGAGGGTAACAGTGGCTACACCTTC | CSVEGNSGYTF
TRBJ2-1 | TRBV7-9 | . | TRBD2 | TGTGCCAGCAGCCATAGACTAGCGCAGGGGTATGAGCAGTTCTTC | CASSHRLAQGYEQFF
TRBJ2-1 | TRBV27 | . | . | TGTGCCAGCAGCGTCCGGGACTCCTACAATGAGCAGTTCTTC | CASSVRDSYNEQFF
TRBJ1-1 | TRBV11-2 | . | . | TGTGCCAGCAGCTTAGTAGGTGTCTCTGAAGCTTTCTTT | CASSLVGVSEAFF
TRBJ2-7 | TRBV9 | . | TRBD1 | TGTGCCAGCAGCCCGGGACAGCAGACCTACGAGCAGTACTTC | CASSPGQQTYEQYF
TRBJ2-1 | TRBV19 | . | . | TGTGCCAGTAGTATAGGAGGACCGGAGCAGTTCTTC | CASSIGGPEQFF
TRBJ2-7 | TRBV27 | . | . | TGTGCCAGCAGTTTTAGATCAAGAGGTTCCTACGAGCAGTACTTC | CASSFRSRGSYEQYF
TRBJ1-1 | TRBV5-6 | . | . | TGTGCCAGCAGCTTGTACGGAGCGGGCGGGGGCACTGAAGCTTTCTTT | CASSLYGAGGGTEAFF
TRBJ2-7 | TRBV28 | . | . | TGTGCCAGCAGTTTAATTGCGGTCGGCAGACCCTACGAGCAGTACTTC | CASSLIAVGRPYEQYF
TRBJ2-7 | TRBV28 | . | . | TGTGCCACCCGAATGTACGAGCAGTACTTC | CATRMYEQYF
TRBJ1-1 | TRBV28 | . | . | TGTGCCAGCAGTTTGGGACGTAACACTGAAGCTTTCTTT | CASSLGRNTEAFF
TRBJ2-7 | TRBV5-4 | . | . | TGTGCCAGCAGCTCCCCCACGGGCGGATCCTACGAGCAGTACTTC | CASSSPTGGSYEQYF
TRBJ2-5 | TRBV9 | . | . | TGTGCCAGCAGCCCACGGGCGGATCTACAAGAGACCCAGTACTTC | CASSPRADLQETQYF
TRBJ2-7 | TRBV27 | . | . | TGTGCCAGCAGTTTAATCCCAGGGACGGACGAGCAGTACTTC | CASSLIPGTDEQYF
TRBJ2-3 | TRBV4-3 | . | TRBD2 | TGCGCCAGCAGCGAAGGACGGACTAGCGGGAAAGGAGATACGCAGTATTTT | CASSEGRTSGKGDTQYF